These 12 T cell receptor beta chains were all obtained from the same sample, sequenced in a study of human T cells and chemical hapten exposure. MiXCR, applied by TCRdb to the RACE reads, yields one record per CDR3 protein. Of about 400,000 distinct CDR3 sequences in the sample, about 6.9% were seen once. Documented time point: patch test 2, 6 weeks after DPC sensitization. Specified treatment: therapeutic diphenylcyclopropenone sensitization with weekly scalp DPC. Sequences were derived from whole blood, sampled in connection with sensitization to the hapten diphenylcyclopropenone (DPC). These receptors originate from a woman in her late teens or twenties with alopecia areata. Some clones in this sample may be carry-over from other donors' samples.

V gene TRBV13 combines with J gene TRBJ2-7; the match to TRBD1 covers 7 bases. The CDR3 has 19 residues. Germline assignment: CDR1 PRHDT and CDR2 FYEKMQ (reference sequence). J gave up 5 bases and V 5 bases, and 24 bases lay outside the gene matches. The CDR3 spells CASSRTRKYPGQRIHEQYF. The CDR3 DNA is TGTGCCAGCAGCCGAACACGCAAATATCCGGGACAGAGGATCCACGAGCAGTACTTC.

This chain uses TRBV9 with TRBJ1-2; 9 positions agree with TRBD1. CDR1 SGDLS and CDR2 YYNGEE come from the germline V gene. This CDR3 is built from 15 residues. J lost 4 bases, V lost 4 bases, and 8 bases had no gene match. DNA for the CDR3: TGTGCCAGCAGCCCAGGACAGGGGAAGGGCTATGGCTACACCTTC. It translates to CASSPGQGKGYGYTF.

The table lists this clonotype with many counts. The J gene is TRBJ2-1, the V gene TRBV29-1; TRBD2 matches at 9 bases. The germline CDR1 and CDR2 sequences are SQVTM and ANQGSEA. With V trimmed by 8 bases and J by 5 bases, 13 bases remained unmatched. This CDR3 region has 15 residues. CDR3 amino acids: CSTPAGLAGNNEQFF. DNA of the CDR3: TGCAGCACCCCCGCGGGGCTAGCGGGGAACAATGAGCAGTTCTTC.

This rearrangement joins TRBV7-6 to TRBJ2-1, with 12 bases fitting TRBD2. The CDR3 consists of 15 residues. The trim removed 5 bases at V and 5 bases at J, leaving 4 bases unmatched. Germline lookup yields CDR1 SGHVS and CDR2 FNYEAQ. The CDR3 bases are TGTGCCAGCAGCCCTTGGACTAGCGGGGACAATGAGCAGTTCTTC. Its protein is CASSPWTSGDNEQFF.

This clonotype was seen many times. V gene TRBV27 combines with J gene TRBJ2-2, with no clear D. V was clipped by 8 bases and J by 1 base, with 11 bases between them. CDR3 size: 14 residues. CDR1 and CDR2 (germline): MNHEY, SMNVEV (reference sequence). CDR3: CASGRKVNTGELFF. As DNA, the CDR3 is TGTGCCAGCGGTCGAAAGGTGAACACCGGGGAGCTGTTTTTT.

This clonotype has ten or more counts. The chain carries TRBV9 and TRBJ2-3; D is possibly TRBD1 (6 bases). Germline CDR1 SGDLS, CDR2 YYNGEE. This CDR3 region has 16 residues. Trimming cost V 1 base and J 1 base, with 13 bases left between them. This CDR3 reads CASSVHLGAGTDTQYF. As DNA, the CDR3 is TGTGCCAGCAGCGTACACCTGGGGGCCGGCACAGATACGCAGTATTTT. Combining the CDR3 with reference TRBV9 and TRBJ2-3 gives the whole variable domain DSGVTQTPKHLITATGQRVTLRCSPRSGDLSVYWYQQSLDQGLQFLIQYYNGEERAKGNILERFSAQQFPDLHSELNLSSLELGDSALYFCASSVHLGAGTDTQYFGPGTRLTVL.

This clonotype was recorded at least ten times. This chain links TRBV24-1 with TRBJ1-5; no clear D gene. Trimming cost V 6 bases and J 2 bases, with 4 bases left between them. Germline V gene lookup returns CDR1 KGHDR and CDR2 SFDVKD. The CDR3 consists of 12 residues. The CDR3 bases are TGTGCCACCAGTTGGGGCAATCAGCCCCAGCATTTT. It is translated as CATSWGNQPQHF.

The table lists this clonotype with a few counts. This chain joins TRBV4-2 and TRBJ2-7; possible D gene TRBD1, 6 bases. The CDR3 has 14 amino acids. Trimming pared 3 bases from V and 1 base from J, leaving 10 bases between. Germline V gene lookup returns CDR1 LGHNA and CDR2 YNFKEQ. CDR3 residues: CASSQGHSSYEQYF. DNA for the CDR3: TGTGCCAGCAGCCAGGGACACAGTTCCTACGAGCAGTACTTC.

This clonotype was observed many times. V and J are TRBV5-1 and TRBJ2-3, with TRBD2 identical over 11 bases. Unmatched junction bases numbered 11, after V lost 4 bases and J lost 4 bases. This CDR3 comprises 17 residues. Germline V lookup: CDR1 SGHRS, CDR2 YFSETQ. The chain's CDR3 is CASSLRGSGGAADTQYF. The CDR3 DNA sequence: TGCGCCAGCAGCCTCCGAGGTAGCGGGGGGGCTGCAGATACGCAGTATTTT.

V and J are TRBV20-1 and TRBJ2-7; TRBD1 aligns across 11 bases. Germline loops: CDR1 DFQATT, CDR2 SNEGSKA (reference sequence). The ends lost 2 bases at V and 5 bases at J; junction bases unmatched: 8. CDR3 size: 15 residues. This CDR3 is CSARPQPGQGDEQYF. Written as DNA, the CDR3 is TGCAGTGCTAGACCCCAACCGGGACAGGGGGACGAGCAGTACTTC.

Details on this clonotype: A junction boundary mismatches the germline segment, possibly from a read error. V usage is TRBV7-8 and J usage is TRBJ1-2; 9 nucleotides align to TRBD1. The germline gives CDR1 SGHVS, CDR2 FQNEAQ. There are 16 residues in the CDR3. The CDR3 protein is CASSLAPTGGDYGYSF. The CDR3 coding sequence is TGTGCCAGCAGCTTAGCGCCTACAGGGGGCGACTATGGCTACTCCTTC.

The chain is built from TRBV20-1 and TRBJ2-4; no clear D gene. The CDR3 covers 13 residues. From germline, CDR1 is DFQATT and CDR2 SNEGSKA (reference sequence). Deletions cut 4 bases from V and 1 base from J, with 8 bases between. The CDR3, as DNA: TGCAGTGCTAAAGGTTGGGCCAAAAACATTCAGTACTTC. Protein product: CSAKGWAKNIQYF.